The entry below gives a single T cell receptor (beta chain) sequence along with its context. The data were taken from a study of blood T cell repertoires in COVID-19. Study-level information: PBMCs, B-cell-depleted T cells, or T cells were the source of the cDNA or gDNA that made up the material.

As handled by the study authors: Reference gene primer amplification yielded estimated nucleated cell counts. Here immunoSEQ multiplex PCR was the method, and the copy in TCRdb shows in-frame clones only, minus some. The DNA was the basis for D and trimming; V, J and clone size are from that table. This table holds around 55,000 clones, around nine tenths found once. Sequences were obtained from peripheral blood. The sequence came from a man in his fifties or sixties with active COVID-19.

CDR3 sequence reads: CATSDMTSGSMYEQYF. CDR3 nucleotide sequence: TGTGCCACCAGTGATATGACTAGCGGGAGTATGTACGAGCAGTACTTC. The chain is built from TRBV24-1 and TRBJ2-7, with 12 bases fitting TRBD2. The V and J ends lost 3 bases and 4 bases, in that order; junction bases with no gene match: 6. Germline lookup yields CDR1 KGHDR and CDR2 SFDVKD. The length of the CDR3 is 16 residues.